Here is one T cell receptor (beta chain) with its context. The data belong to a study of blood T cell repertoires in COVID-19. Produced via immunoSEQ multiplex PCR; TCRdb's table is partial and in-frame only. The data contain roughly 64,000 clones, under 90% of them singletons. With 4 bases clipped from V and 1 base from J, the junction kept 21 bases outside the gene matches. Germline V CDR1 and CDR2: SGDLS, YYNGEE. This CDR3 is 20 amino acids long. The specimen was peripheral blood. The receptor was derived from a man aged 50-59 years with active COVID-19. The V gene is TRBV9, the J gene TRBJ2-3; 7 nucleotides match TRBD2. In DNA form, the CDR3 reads TGTGCCAGCAGCAAATCCCCCCCTGATTATTTACTAGCGCGCACAGATACGCAGTATTTT. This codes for CASSKSPPDYLLARTDTQYF.